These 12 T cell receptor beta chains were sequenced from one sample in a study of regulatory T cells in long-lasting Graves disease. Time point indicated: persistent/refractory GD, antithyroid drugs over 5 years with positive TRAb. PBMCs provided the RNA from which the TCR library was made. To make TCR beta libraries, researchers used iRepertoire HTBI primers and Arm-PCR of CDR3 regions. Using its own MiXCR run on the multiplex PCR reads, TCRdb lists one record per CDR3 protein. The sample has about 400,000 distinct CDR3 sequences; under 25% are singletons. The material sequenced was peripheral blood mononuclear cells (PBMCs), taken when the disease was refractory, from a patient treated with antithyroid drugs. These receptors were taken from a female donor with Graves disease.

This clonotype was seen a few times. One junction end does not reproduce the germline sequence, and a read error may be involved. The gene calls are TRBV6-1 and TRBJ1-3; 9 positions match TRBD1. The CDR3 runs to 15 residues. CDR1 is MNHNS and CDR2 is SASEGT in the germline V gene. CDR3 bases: TGTGCCAGCAGAAGGGGACAGGGCTCTGGGAACACCATATATTTT. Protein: CASRRGQGSGNTIYF.

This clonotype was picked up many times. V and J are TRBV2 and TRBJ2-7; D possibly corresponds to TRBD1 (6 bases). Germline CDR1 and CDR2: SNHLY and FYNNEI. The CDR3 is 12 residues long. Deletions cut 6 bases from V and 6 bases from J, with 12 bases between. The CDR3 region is CASRETGPEQYF. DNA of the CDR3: TGTGCCAGCAGAGAAACAGGGCCCGAGCAGTACTTC.

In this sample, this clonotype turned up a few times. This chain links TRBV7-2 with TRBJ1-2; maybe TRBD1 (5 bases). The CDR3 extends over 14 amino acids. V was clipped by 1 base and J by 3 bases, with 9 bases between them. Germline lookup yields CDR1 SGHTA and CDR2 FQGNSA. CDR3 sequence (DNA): TGTGCCAGCAGCTTAGGTAGCAGGGACTATGGCTACACCTTC. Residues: CASSLGSRDYGYTF.

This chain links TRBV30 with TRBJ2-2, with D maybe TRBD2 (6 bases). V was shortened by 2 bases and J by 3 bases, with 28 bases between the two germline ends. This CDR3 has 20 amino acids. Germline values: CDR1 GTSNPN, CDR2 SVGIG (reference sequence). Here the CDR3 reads CAWSTVGWTMGKRDTGELFF. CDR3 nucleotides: TGTGCCTGGAGTACAGTTGGGTGGACTATGGGCAAGCGAGACACCGGGGAGCTGTTTTTT. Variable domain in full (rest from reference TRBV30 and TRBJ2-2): SQTIHQWPATLVQPVGSPLSLECTVEGTSNPNLYWYRQAAGRGLQLLFYSVGIGQISSEVPQNLSASRPQDRQFILSSKKLLLSDSGFYLCAWSTVGWTMGKRDTGELFFGEGSRLTVL.

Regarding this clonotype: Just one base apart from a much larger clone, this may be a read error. CDR3 bases: TGTGCCAGCAGCCAAGAGTCGATCGGCATTCACGAGCAGTACTTC. Translation: CASSQESIGIHEQYF. This chain connects TRBV3-1 to TRBJ2-7; D not resolved. This CDR3 has 15 amino acids. Germline V gene data show CDR1 as LGHDT and CDR2 as YNNKEL (reference sequence). Trimming took off 0 bases at V and 5 bases at J, with 14 bases between the two ends.

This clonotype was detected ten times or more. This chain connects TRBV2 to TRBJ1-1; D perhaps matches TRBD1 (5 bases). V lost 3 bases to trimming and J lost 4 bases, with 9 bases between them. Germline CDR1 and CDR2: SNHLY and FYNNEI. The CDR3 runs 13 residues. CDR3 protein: CASSETESTEAFF. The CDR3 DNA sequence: TGTGCCAGCAGTGAGACAGAAAGCACTGAAGCTTTCTTT.

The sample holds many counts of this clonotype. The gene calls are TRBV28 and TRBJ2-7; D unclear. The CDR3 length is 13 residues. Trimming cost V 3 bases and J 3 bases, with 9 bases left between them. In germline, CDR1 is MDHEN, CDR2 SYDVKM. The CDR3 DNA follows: TGTGCCAGCAGTTTTGAGGACGACTACGAGCAGTACTTC. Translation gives CASSFEDDYEQYF.

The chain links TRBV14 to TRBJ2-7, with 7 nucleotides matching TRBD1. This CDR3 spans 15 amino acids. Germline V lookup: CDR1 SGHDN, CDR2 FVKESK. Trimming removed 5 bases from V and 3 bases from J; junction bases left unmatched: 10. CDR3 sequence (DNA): TGTGCCAGCAGCTCCTCCCCGACAGGGAACTACGAGCAGTACTTC. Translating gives CASSSSPTGNYEQYF.

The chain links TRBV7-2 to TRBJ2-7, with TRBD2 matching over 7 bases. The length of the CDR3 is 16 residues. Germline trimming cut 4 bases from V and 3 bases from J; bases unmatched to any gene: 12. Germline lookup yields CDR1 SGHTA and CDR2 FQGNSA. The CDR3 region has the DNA TGTGCCAGCAGCTCAGAGTTACTAGCGAATATCTACGAGCAGTACTTC. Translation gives CASSSELLANIYEQYF.

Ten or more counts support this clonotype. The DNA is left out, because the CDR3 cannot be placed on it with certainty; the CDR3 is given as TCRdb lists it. The CDR3 loop is CSVPPTGNNQPQHF. The rearrangement links TRBV20-1 to TRBJ1-5; TRBD1 is the table's D call and was not checked against the DNA. With termini counted, the CDR3 has 14 amino acids. The germline V gene encodes CDR1 DFQATT and CDR2 SNEGSKA (reference sequence).

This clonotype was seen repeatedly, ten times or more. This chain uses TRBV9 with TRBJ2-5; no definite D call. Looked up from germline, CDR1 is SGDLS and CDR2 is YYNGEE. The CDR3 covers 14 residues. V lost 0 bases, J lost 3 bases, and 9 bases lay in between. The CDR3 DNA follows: TGTGCCAGCAGCGTAGGATTGGTCGAAGAGACCCAGTACTTC. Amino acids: CASSVGLVEETQYF.

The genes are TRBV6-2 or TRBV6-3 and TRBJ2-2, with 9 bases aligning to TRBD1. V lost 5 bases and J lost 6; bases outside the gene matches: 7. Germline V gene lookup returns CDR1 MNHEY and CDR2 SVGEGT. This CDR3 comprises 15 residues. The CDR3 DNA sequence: TGTGCCAGCAGTCCGGGACAGGGATCTGCCGGGGAGCTGTTTTTT. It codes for CASSPGQGSAGELFF.